Each of the 31 T cell receptor beta chains below was sequenced from the same sample in a study of blood T cell repertoires in COVID-19. Sequenced by immunoSEQ multiplex PCR; TCRdb stores in-frame clones only, minus some. The sample has under 150,000 clones, 75% to 90% seen once. The specimen sequenced was peripheral blood. All receptors come from a woman aged 35 to 49 with acute or convalescent COVID-19.

This clone came up a few times. The V and J genes are TRBV5-6 and TRBJ1-1; possible D gene TRBD1, 6 bases. This CDR3 is built from 15 residues. Trimming removed 3 bases from V and 3 bases from J, with 15 bases in between. Germline V gene lookup returns CDR1 SGHDT and CDR2 YYEEEE. The CDR3 spells CASSSSAGEYTEAFF. CDR3 nucleotides: TGTGCCAGCAGCTCCTCCGCAGGGGAGTACACTGAAGCTTTCTTT.

This chain links TRBV5-4 with TRBJ1-2, with 9 bases aligning to TRBD1. The junction had 2 bases not matched to a gene; V was cut back by 3 bases and J by 5 bases. There are 13 residues in the CDR3. Germline V gives CDR1 SGHNT, CDR2 YYREEE (reference sequence). The CDR3 DNA follows: TGTGCCAGCAGCTGGGACAGGGCTTATGGCTACACCTTC. Protein: CASSWDRAYGYTF.

V is TRBV18 and J is TRBJ2-7, with a possible D match to TRBD2 (5 bases). Trimming removed 3 bases from V and 0 bases from J, with 9 bases in between. Germline CDR1 is KGHSH and CDR2 is LQKENI. This CDR3 region has 14 residues. The CDR3 DNA reads TGTGCCAGCTCACCGGACTGGAGCTCCTACGAGCAGTACTTC. This sequence encodes CASSPDWSSYEQYF.

The genes are TRBV7-8 and TRBJ2-1, with 9 bases identical to TRBD2. This CDR3 comprises 15 residues. CDR1 is SGHVS, CDR2 FQNEAQ, per germline. With V trimmed by 8 bases and J by 9 bases, 14 bases remained unmatched. The DNA for the CDR3 is TGTGCCAGCTCCCAGCGGGGGGCTTTTCTTGGTGAGCAGTTCTTC. It is translated as CASSQRGAFLGEQFF.

In its sample, this clone was seen once. The V gene is TRBV5-4, the J gene TRBJ2-1; TRBD2 matches 11 bases. J lost 2 bases, V lost 0 bases, and 7 bases had no gene match. The CDR3 sequence is 18 residues long. From germline, CDR1 is SGHNT and CDR2 YYREEE (reference sequence). CDR3 bases: TGTGCCAGCAGCTTGGAGGGGATAGCGGGGGGGACCTACAATGAGCAGTTCTTC. Amino acids: CASSLEGIAGGTYNEQFF. Looking up the rest from reference TRBV5-4 and TRBJ2-1 gives the full variable domain: ETGVTQSPTHLIKTRGQQVTLRCSSQSGHNTVSWYQQALGQGPQFIFQYYREEENGRGNFPPRFSGLQFPNYSSELNVNALELDDSALYLCASSLEGIAGGTYNEQFFGPGTRLTVL.

This rearrangement joins TRBV7-2 to TRBJ1-1, with a possible D match to TRBD1 (6 bases). The CDR3 has 13 amino acids. Trimming cost V 1 base and J 7 bases, with 10 bases left between them. Per the germline V gene, CDR1 is SGHTA and CDR2 is FQGNSA. DNA for the CDR3: TGTGCCAGCAGCTTAGGGGCAGGGGTTGAAGCTTTCTTT. Translation: CASSLGAGVEAFF.

V is TRBV6-1 and J is TRBJ1-5, with 7 bases identical to TRBD1. The V gene end was trimmed by 3 bases and the J gene end by 5 bases; junction bases not matched to a gene: 7. There are 15 residues in the CDR3. Germline loops: CDR1 MNHNS, CDR2 SASEGT. CDR3 in DNA: TGTGCCAGCAGTGACGACAGGGTCGTAGATCAGCCCCAGCATTTT. Its protein is CASSDDRVVDQPQHF.

The rearrangement links TRBV7-2 to TRBJ2-1, with D tentatively TRBD1 (6 bases). Germline V gene data show CDR1 as SGHTA and CDR2 as FQGNSA. The CDR3 consists of 15 residues. V dropped 6 bases and J dropped 4 bases, with 16 bases sitting between them. The CDR3 DNA reads as TGTGCCAGCAGAAGTGGGGGCCCCGGGTACAATGAGCAGTTCTTC. This gives the protein CASRSGGPGYNEQFF.

The chain combines TRBV6-5 with TRBJ2-5, with 9 bases lining up with TRBD1. Germline V lookup: CDR1 MNHEY, CDR2 SVGAGI. The junction had 8 bases not matched to a gene; V was cut back by 6 bases and J by 3 bases. This CDR3 is built from 15 residues. CDR3 DNA sequence: TGTGCCAGCAGGCAGACCGGGACAGGGAAAGAGACCCAGTACTTC. This encodes CASRQTGTGKETQYF.

V usage is TRBV5-1 and J usage is TRBJ2-5; D possibly corresponds to TRBD2 (5 bases). The CDR3 consists of 12 residues. V lost 5 bases and J 5 bases, leaving 10 bases between the germline ends. Germline V gene lookup returns CDR1 SGHRS and CDR2 YFSETQ. DNA of the CDR3: TGCGCCAGCAGTAGAACGGGGGAGACCCAGTACTTC. Its protein is CASSRTGETQYF.

This chain joins TRBV7-5 and TRBJ1-1; TRBD1, the D gene given by the table, was not confirmed from the DNA. TRBV7-5 is classified as a pseudogene. CDR3 length: 13 amino acids. Written as DNA, the CDR3 is TGTGCCAGAAGCTTACCCCAGGACAGGGGCGCTTTCTTT. Translating it yields CARSLPQDRGAFF.

This chain uses TRBV27 with TRBJ1-6, with D perhaps TRBD1 (6 bases). V lost 2 bases and J lost 1, with 9 bases in between. The CDR3 is 16 residues long. The germline V gene has CDR1 MNHEY and CDR2 SMNVEV (reference sequence). CDR3 residues: CASSLLGASYNSPLHF. DNA for the CDR3: TGTGCCAGCAGTTTACTGGGGGCGTCCTATAATTCACCCCTCCACTTT.

This chain connects TRBV19 to TRBJ2-1; the D gene is possibly TRBD1 (6 bases). CDR3 length equals 15 residues. Germline values: CDR1 LNHDA, CDR2 SQIVND (reference sequence). V was pared by 3 bases and J by 6 bases, with 15 bases between. For the CDR3, the DNA is TGTGCCAGTAGTATGGTAACAGGGTCGTTCAATGAGCAGTTCTTC. It yields the protein CASSMVTGSFNEQFF.

The chain has TRBV6-5 and TRBJ1-1, with D possibly matching TRBD1 (6 bases). The V end was cut by 8 bases, the J end by 5 bases, with 21 bases between. The CDR3 loop spans 15 amino acids. CDR1 is MNHEY and CDR2 is SVGAGI in the germline V gene. CDR3 residues: CASSQRTGSGTEAFF. For the CDR3, the DNA is TGTGCCAGCTCCCAAAGAACAGGGAGTGGGACTGAAGCTTTCTTT.

The genes are TRBV7-3 and TRBJ2-3, with D maybe TRBD1 (5 bases). Germline V CDR1 and CDR2: SGHTA, FQGTGA. V lost 3 bases, J lost 2 bases, and 9 bases lay in between. This CDR3 is 14 amino acids long. CDR3 loop: CASSFGRVTDTQYF. Here the CDR3 DNA reads TGTGCCAGCAGCTTCGGCAGGGTCACAGATACGCAGTATTTT.

CDR3: CASSADRLNTEAFF. The CDR3 DNA reads TGTGCCAGTAGCGCGGACAGATTGAACACTGAAGCTTTCTTT. The chain carries TRBV19 and TRBJ1-1; D might be TRBD1 (6 bases). The CDR3 runs 14 residues. The germline V gene has CDR1 LNHDA and CDR2 SQIVND (reference sequence). V was clipped by 6 bases and J by 0 bases, with 11 bases between them.

The chain links TRBV7-3 to TRBJ2-7; D perhaps matches TRBD2 (6 bases). V lost 2 bases and J lost 3, with 14 bases in between. Germline values: CDR1 SGHTA, CDR2 FQGTGA. This CDR3 spans 15 amino acids. CDR3 nucleotides: TGTGCCAGCAGCTTATTGGGCGGGGCACGCTACGAGCAGTACTTC. Encoded protein: CASSLLGGARYEQYF. The full variable domain, completed using reference TRBV7-3 and TRBJ2-7, is GAGVSQTPSNKVTEKGKYVELRCDPISGHTALYWYRQSLGQGPEFLIYFQGTGAADDSGLPNDRFFAVRPEGSVSTLKIQRTERGDSAVYLCASSLLGGARYEQYFGPGTRLTVT.

The chain has TRBV20-1 and TRBJ1-2; 8 nucleotides agree with TRBD1. V dropped 3 bases and J dropped 8; count of bases not matched to a gene: 5. This CDR3 is 12 amino acids long. Germline V gives CDR1 DFQATT, CDR2 SNEGSKA (reference sequence). CDR3 bases: TGCAGTGCTAGTCCGGACAGGGCGGGCTACACCTTC. Translating it yields CSASPDRAGYTF.

This sequence joins TRBV2 and TRBJ1-2; D not certain. The V gene's germline CDR1 is SNHLY and CDR2 FYNNEI. V lost 2 bases, J lost 8 bases, and 12 bases lay in between. This CDR3 contains 13 residues. The CDR3 DNA reads as TGTGCCAGCAGTGAATCAGATTCGGGGGGCTACACCTTC. It specifies CASSESDSGGYTF.

The CDR3 bases are TGTGCCAGCAGCTTAGGGACCAGGGTCTACGAGCAGTACTTC. It is translated as CASSLGTRVYEQYF. The chain joins TRBV7-9 to TRBJ2-7; perhaps TRBD1 as D (5 bases). This CDR3 contains 14 residues. Per germline, CDR1 SEHNR and CDR2 FQNEAQ (reference sequence). V was trimmed by 1 base and J by 3 bases, leaving 10 bases between them.

The rearrangement joins TRBV5-4 to TRBJ1-2, with 8 nucleotides matching TRBD1. In germline, CDR1 is SGHNT, CDR2 YYREEE (reference sequence). This CDR3 has 17 amino acids. V was pared by 4 bases and J by 4 bases, with 15 bases of the junction left unmatched. CDR3 sequence: CASSLGTGVTLSYGYTF. Here the CDR3 DNA reads TGTGCCAGCAGCCTAGGGACAGGAGTTACCCTGAGCTATGGCTACACCTTC.

This clone was detected once. This sequence joins TRBV7-6 and TRBJ2-5; weak D call: TRBD1 (6 bases). The CDR3 runs 15 residues. Germline V gene lookup returns CDR1 SGHVS and CDR2 FNYEAQ. V lost 3 bases and J lost 5, with 16 bases in between. The CDR3 sequence is CASSFRTVIGETQYF. The CDR3 DNA follows: TGTGCCAGCAGCTTCCGGACAGTCATAGGGGAGACCCAGTACTTC.

This sequence joins TRBV5-1 and TRBJ2-3, with D perhaps TRBD2 (5 bases). Germline assignment: CDR1 SGHRS and CDR2 YFSETQ. Trimming cost V 6 bases and J 1 base, with 18 bases left between them. This CDR3 is built from 16 residues. In nucleotides, the CDR3 is TGCGCCAGCACGACCGCGGGCGCGAGCCGCACAGATACGCAGTATTTT. This translates into CASTTAGASRTDTQYF.

CDR3 coding DNA: TGTGCCAGCAGCTTGGGGCAGGGTAACTATGGCTACACCTTC. As protein: CASSLGQGNYGYTF. The chain uses TRBV5-5 and TRBJ1-2; a weak D match, TRBD1 (5 bases). The CDR3 length is 14 residues. Germline CDR1 and CDR2: SGHKS and YYEKEE (reference sequence). V was trimmed by 0 bases and J by 1 base, leaving 7 bases between them.

The rearrangement uses TRBV18 and TRBJ1-3, with 8 positions matching TRBD1. The length of the CDR3 is 15 residues. Germline CDR1 KGHSH, CDR2 LQKENI. J lost 4 bases, V lost 2 bases, and 4 bases had no gene match. The chain's CDR3 is CASSPSTGVGNTIYF. Written as DNA, the CDR3 is TGTGCCAGCTCACCATCGACAGGGGTCGGAAACACCATATATTTT.

The rearrangement joins TRBV5-4 to TRBJ1-2; 12 nucleotides agree with TRBD1. Germline-derived CDR1 and CDR2 are SGHNT and YYREEE (reference sequence). This CDR3 region has 15 residues. Trimming took 0 bases from V and 6 from J; bases not matched to a gene: 3. DNA of the CDR3: TGTGCCAGCAGCTTGGTGGGACAGGGGGCGCATGGCTACACCTTC. It codes for CASSLVGQGAHGYTF. The entire variable domain, with the rest obtained from reference TRBV5-4 and TRBJ1-2, is as follows: ETGVTQSPTHLIKTRGQQVTLRCSSQSGHNTVSWYQQALGQGPQFIFQYYREEENGRGNFPPRFSGLQFPNYSSELNVNALELDDSALYLCASSLVGQGAHGYTFGSGTRLTVV.

The V and J genes are TRBV12-5 and TRBJ2-2, with TRBD2 matching 14 bases. V lost 1 base and J lost 7; bases outside the gene matches: 5. The CDR3 length is 17 residues. The germline V gene encodes CDR1 LGHNT and CDR2 FRNRAP. CDR3 DNA sequence: TGTGCTAGTGGTTTGGGACTAGCGGGGGGGCATGGCGGGGAGCTGTTTTTT. It codes for CASGLGLAGGHGGELFF.

The chain combines TRBV24-1 with TRBJ2-1; tentatively, D is TRBD1 (5 bases). CDR3 length equals 13 residues. The germline V gene encodes CDR1 KGHDR and CDR2 SFDVKD. Trimming shortened V by 3 bases and J by 9 bases, and 11 bases separated the two germline ends. DNA of the CDR3: TGTGCCACCAGTGATCCACCCAGGGCTGAGCAGTTCTTC. Residues: CATSDPPRAEQFF.

J is TRBJ1-2 and V is TRBV7-2, with D unclear. The germline CDR1 and CDR2 sequences are SGHTA and FQGNSA. The V and J ends lost 5 bases and 5 bases respectively, with 9 bases between them. The CDR3 loop spans 12 amino acids. CDR3 coding DNA: TGTGCCAGCAGCAACGGGTTTTATGGCTACACCTTC. It specifies CASSNGFYGYTF.

This rearrangement joins TRBV12-3 or TRBV12-4 to TRBJ2-7; no definite D call. V lost 6 bases, J lost 2 bases, and 11 bases lay in between. There are 13 residues in the CDR3. DNA of the CDR3: TGTGCCAGCAGCGCCCTGGCAGCCTACGAGCAGTACTTC. It specifies CASSALAAYEQYF.

The chain uses TRBV4-2 and TRBJ1-2; D gene ambiguous. CDR3 length: 15 amino acids. Germline loops: CDR1 LGHNA, CDR2 YNFKEQ. Deletions cut 5 bases from V and 2 bases from J, with 15 bases between. The CDR3 region is CASSSLGRSNYGYTF. Written as DNA, the CDR3 is TGTGCCAGCAGCTCCCTGGGCCGGTCAAACTATGGCTACACCTTC.